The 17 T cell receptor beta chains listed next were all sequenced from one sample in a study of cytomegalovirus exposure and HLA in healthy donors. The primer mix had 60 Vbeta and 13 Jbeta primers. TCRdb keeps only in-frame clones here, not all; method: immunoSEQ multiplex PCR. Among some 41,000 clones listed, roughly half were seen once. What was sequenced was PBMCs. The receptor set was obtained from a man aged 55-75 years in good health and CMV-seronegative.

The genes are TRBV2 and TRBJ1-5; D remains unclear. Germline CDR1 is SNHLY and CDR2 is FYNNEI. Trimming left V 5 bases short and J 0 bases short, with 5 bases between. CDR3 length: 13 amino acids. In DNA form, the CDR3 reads TGTGCCAGCAGTTTAGATAGCAATCAGCCCCAGCATTTT. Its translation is CASSLDSNQPQHF. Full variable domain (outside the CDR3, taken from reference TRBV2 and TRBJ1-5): EPEVTQTPSHQVTQMGQEVILRCVPISNHLYFYWYRQILGQKVEFLVSFYNNEISEKSEIFDDQFSVERPDGSNFTLKIRSTKLEDSAMYFCASSLDSNQPQHFGDGTRLSIL.

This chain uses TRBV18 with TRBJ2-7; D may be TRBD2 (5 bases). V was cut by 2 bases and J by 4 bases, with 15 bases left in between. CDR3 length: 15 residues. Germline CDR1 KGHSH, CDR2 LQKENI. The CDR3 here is CASSPTAGGSYEQYF. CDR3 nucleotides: TGTGCCAGCTCACCAACGGCAGGAGGATCGTACGAGCAGTACTTC.

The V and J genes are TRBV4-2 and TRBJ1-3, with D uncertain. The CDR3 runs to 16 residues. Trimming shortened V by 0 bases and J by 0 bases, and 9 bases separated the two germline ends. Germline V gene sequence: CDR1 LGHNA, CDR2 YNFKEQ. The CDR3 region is CASSQEATRSGNTIYF. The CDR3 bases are TGTGCCAGCAGCCAAGAAGCCACCCGCTCTGGAAACACCATATATTTT.

The DNA for the CDR3 is TGTGCCAGCAGCTTTCAGACGGGGAACACTGAAGCTTTCTTT. It specifies CASSFQTGNTEAFF. The rearrangement uses TRBV7-6 and TRBJ1-1; D is ambiguous. Germline values: CDR1 SGHVS, CDR2 FNYEAQ. Trimming stripped 3 bases from V and 1 base from J, with 9 bases between. The CDR3 spans 14 residues.

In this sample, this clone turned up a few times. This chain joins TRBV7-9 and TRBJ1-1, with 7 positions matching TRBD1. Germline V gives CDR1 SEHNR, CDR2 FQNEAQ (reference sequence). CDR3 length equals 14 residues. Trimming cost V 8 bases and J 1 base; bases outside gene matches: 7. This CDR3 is CASALGQSNTEAFF. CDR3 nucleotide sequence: TGTGCCAGCGCCTTGGGACAGTCGAACACTGAAGCTTTCTTT.

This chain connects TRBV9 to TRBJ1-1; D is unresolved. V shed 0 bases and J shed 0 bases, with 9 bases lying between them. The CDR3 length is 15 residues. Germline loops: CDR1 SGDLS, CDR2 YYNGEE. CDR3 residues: CASSVVPDMNTEAFF. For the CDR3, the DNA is TGTGCCAGCAGCGTAGTTCCAGACATGAACACTGAAGCTTTCTTT.

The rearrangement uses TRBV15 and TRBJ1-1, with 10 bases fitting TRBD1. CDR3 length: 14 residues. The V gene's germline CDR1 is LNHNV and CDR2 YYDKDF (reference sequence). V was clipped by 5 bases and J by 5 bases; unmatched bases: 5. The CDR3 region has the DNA TGTGCCACCAGCTCCCGGGACAGGGGAACTGAAGCTTTCTTT. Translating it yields CATSSRDRGTEAFF.

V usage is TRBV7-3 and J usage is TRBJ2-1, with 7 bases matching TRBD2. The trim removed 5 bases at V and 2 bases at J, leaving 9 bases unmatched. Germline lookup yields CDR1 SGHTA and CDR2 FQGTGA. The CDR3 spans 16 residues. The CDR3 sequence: CASSRVGGSAYNEQFF. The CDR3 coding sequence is TGTGCCAGCAGCCGGGTCGGCGGGAGTGCCTACAATGAGCAGTTCTTC.

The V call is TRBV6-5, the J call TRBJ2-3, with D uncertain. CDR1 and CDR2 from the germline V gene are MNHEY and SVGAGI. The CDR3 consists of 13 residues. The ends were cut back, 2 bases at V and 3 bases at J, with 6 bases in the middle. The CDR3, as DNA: TGTGCCAGCAGTTACCAGATAACAGATACGCAGTATTTT. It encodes CASSYQITDTQYF.

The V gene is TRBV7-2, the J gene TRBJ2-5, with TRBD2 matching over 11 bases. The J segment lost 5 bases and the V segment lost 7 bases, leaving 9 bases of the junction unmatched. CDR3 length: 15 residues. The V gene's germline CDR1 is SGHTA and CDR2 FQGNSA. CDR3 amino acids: CASTTSGGALETQYF. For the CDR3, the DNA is TGTGCCAGCACTACTAGCGGGGGTGCCTTGGAGACCCAGTACTTC.

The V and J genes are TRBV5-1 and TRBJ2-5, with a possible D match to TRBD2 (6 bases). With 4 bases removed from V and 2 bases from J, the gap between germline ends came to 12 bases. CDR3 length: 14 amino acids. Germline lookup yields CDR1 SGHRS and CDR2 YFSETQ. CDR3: CASSGGDPQETQYF. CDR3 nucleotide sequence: TGCGCCAGCAGCGGAGGGGACCCACAAGAGACCCAGTACTTC.

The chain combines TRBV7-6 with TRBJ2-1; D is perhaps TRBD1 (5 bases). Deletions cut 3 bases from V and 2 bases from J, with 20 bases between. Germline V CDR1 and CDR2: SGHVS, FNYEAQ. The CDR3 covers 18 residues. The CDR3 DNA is TGTGCCAGCAGCTTGGGATCAGGGCTTGGTCGTCCCTACAATGAGCAGTTCTTC. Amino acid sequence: CASSLGSGLGRPYNEQFF.

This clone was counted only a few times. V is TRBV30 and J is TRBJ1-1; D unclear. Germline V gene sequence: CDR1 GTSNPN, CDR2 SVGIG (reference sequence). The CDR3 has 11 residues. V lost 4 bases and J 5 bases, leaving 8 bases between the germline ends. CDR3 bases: TGTGCCTGGAACCCAGCGACTGAAGCTTTCTTT. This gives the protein CAWNPATEAFF.

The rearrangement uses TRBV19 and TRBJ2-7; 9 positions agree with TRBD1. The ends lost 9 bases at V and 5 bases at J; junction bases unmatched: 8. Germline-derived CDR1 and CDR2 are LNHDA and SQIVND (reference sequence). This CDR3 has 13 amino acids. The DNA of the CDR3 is TGTGCCAGCGGACAGGGGATATACAACGAGCAGTACTTC. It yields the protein CASGQGIYNEQYF.

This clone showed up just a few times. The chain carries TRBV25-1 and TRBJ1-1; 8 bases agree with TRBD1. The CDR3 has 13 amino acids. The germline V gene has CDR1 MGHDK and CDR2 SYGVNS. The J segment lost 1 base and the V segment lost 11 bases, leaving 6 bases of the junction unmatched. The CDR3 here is CAATGARNTEAFF. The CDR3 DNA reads TGTGCCGCGACAGGGGCGCGGAACACTGAAGCTTTCTTT. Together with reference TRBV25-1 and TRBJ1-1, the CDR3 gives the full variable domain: EADIYQTPRYLVIGTGKKITLECSQTMGHDKMYWYQQDPGMELHLIHYSYGVNSTEKGDLSSESTVSRIRTEHFPLTLESARPSHTSQYLCAATGARNTEAFFGQGTRLTVV.

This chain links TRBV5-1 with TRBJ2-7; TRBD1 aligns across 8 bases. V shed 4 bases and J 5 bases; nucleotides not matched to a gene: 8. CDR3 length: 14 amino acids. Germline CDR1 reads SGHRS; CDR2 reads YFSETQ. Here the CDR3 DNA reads TGCGCCAGCAGCAGTACAGGGGGTATCAACGAGCAGTACTTC. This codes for CASSSTGGINEQYF.

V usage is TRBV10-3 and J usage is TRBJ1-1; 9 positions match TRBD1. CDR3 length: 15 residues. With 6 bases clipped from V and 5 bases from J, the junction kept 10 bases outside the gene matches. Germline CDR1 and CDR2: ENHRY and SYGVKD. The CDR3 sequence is CAISRTGEGETEAFF. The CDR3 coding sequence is TGTGCCATCAGCCGGACAGGGGAGGGGGAGACTGAAGCTTTCTTT.